These 24 T cell receptor beta chains share one sample of origin, sequenced in a study of beta chain features in type 1 diabetes. Study-level points and caveats: Type 1 diabetes patients had TCRB CDR3s that were shorter (moderately but significantly so) in all four CD4+ subsets.

Since all of the isolated RNA was reverse transcribed, expressed TCRB transcripts were what got sequenced. The table came from immunoSEQ multiplex PCR; TCRdb's copy has only in-frame clones and leaves some out. The sample gives 200,000 to 250,000 clones, more than 15% of which show up once; less than 0.09% is in the top ten. Their cognate antigens are unknown. The sample was naive CD4+ T cells from blood. The receptors originated from a man aged 25 to 40 with type 1 diabetes.

The rearrangement uses TRBV5-1 and TRBJ2-1; 7 nucleotides match TRBD2. The V segment lost 0 bases and the J segment 7 bases; nucleotides outside the gene matches: 4. In germline, CDR1 is SGHRS, CDR2 YFSETQ. The CDR3 contains 14 residues. CDR3 region: CASSLEGGRNEQFF. The DNA for the CDR3 is TGCGCCAGCAGCTTGGAGGGAGGGCGGAATGAGCAGTTCTTC.

This clone was seen more than once but under ten times. The chain carries TRBV27 and TRBJ2-7; 13 nucleotides agree with TRBD2. The CDR3 sequence is 16 residues long. V was pared by 2 bases and J by 0 bases, with 1 base of the junction left unmatched. CDR1 and CDR2 (germline): MNHEY, SMNVEV (reference sequence). CDR3 sequence: CASSLRTSGSSYEQYF. The CDR3 region has the DNA TGTGCCAGCAGTTTACGGACTAGCGGGAGCTCCTACGAGCAGTACTTC.

This clone was seen more than once but under ten times. In nucleotides, the CDR3 is TGTGCCAGCAGCCAAGGCGCACAGCTGCTGGACGAGCAGTACTTC. Protein: CASSQGAQLLDEQYF. V usage is TRBV4-2 and J usage is TRBJ2-7, with unresolved D. The CDR3 consists of 15 residues. Between the trimmed V and J ends, which lost 1 base and 5 bases, there was a span of 15 bases. In germline, CDR1 is LGHNA, CDR2 YNFKEQ.

Concerning this clone: At one of its ends the junction is not consistent with the germline gene, which may arise from a read error. The chain uses TRBV7-7 and TRBJ2-7; possible D gene TRBD1, 6 bases. The CDR3 contains 15 residues. The germline CDR1 and CDR2 sequences are SSHAT and FNYEAQ (reference sequence). In nucleotides, the CDR3 is TGTGCTAGCAGCCCTCAACAGGGTGACTCCTACGAGCAGTACTTC. This sequence encodes CASSPQQGDSYEQYF.

Only a few counts were recorded for this clone. This chain links TRBV9 with TRBJ2-3; D ambiguous. The V end was cut by 4 bases, the J end by 0 bases, with 9 bases between. The CDR3 is made up of 14 amino acids. Germline assignment: CDR1 SGDLS and CDR2 YYNGEE. The CDR3 coding sequence is TGTGCCAGCAGCCTCATGTGGAGCACAGATACGCAGTATTTT. Protein product: CASSLMWSTDTQYF. Looking up the rest from reference TRBV9 and TRBJ2-3 gives the full variable domain: DSGVTQTPKHLITATGQRVTLRCSPRSGDLSVYWYQQSLDQGLQFLIQYYNGEERAKGNILERFSAQQFPDLHSELNLSSLELGDSALYFCASSLMWSTDTQYFGPGTRLTVL.

The chain couples TRBV5-6 to TRBJ2-7; 7 bases agree with TRBD2. With V trimmed by 2 bases and J by 4 bases, 3 bases remained unmatched. CDR1 SGHDT and CDR2 YYEEEE come from the germline V gene. The CDR3 runs to 13 residues. CDR3 protein: CASSFGLVYEQYF. For the CDR3, the DNA is TGTGCCAGCAGCTTCGGACTAGTTTACGAGCAGTACTTC.

The sample holds a few counts of this clone. V and J are TRBV29-1 and TRBJ1-2, with D tentatively TRBD1 (5 bases). V lost 6 bases to trimming and J lost 5 bases, with 10 bases between them. The CDR3 consists of 11 residues. The germline CDR1 and CDR2 sequences are SQVTM and ANQGSEA. The CDR3 DNA follows: TGCAGCGTCGCTGGGACTTATGGCTACACCTTC. Residues: CSVAGTYGYTF.

This clone has just a few counts. The chain is built from TRBV30 and TRBJ2-2; 7 bases align to TRBD1. Germline V gene data show CDR1 as GTSNPN and CDR2 as SVGIG (reference sequence). The CDR3 is 14 amino acids. V lost 4 bases to trimming and J lost 2 bases; unmatched junction nucleotides: 4. The DNA of the CDR3 is TGTGCCTGGACCGGGACAGTAAACACCGGGGAGCTGTTTTTT. Protein product: CAWTGTVNTGELFF.

In its sample, this clone was seen a few times. V usage is TRBV7-9 and J usage is TRBJ1-5; TRBD1 matches at 11 bases. Germline trimming cut 5 bases from V and 7 bases from J; bases unmatched to any gene: 7. This CDR3 has 15 amino acids. Germline V gene data show CDR1 as SEHNR and CDR2 as FQNEAQ (reference sequence). The CDR3 nucleotides are TGTGCCAGCAGCAAGGGACAGGGGGGAGAGCAGCCCCAGCATTTT. Translation: CASSKGQGGEQPQHF.

This clone has more than one count but fewer than ten. The chain carries TRBV7-2 and TRBJ2-3; possible D gene TRBD2, 5 bases. Germline V CDR1 and CDR2: SGHTA, FQGNSA. With 1 base removed from V and 4 bases from J, the gap between germline ends came to 12 bases. The CDR3 runs to 15 residues. CDR3 bases: TGTGCCAGCAGCTTAGTCGGAGGATACGCAGATACGCAGTATTTT. It specifies CASSLVGGYADTQYF.

This clone appeared once. The genes are TRBV28 and TRBJ1-5, with a tentative D call TRBD1 (6 bases). The CDR3 has 14 amino acids. V lost 4 bases and J 7 bases, leaving 14 bases between the germline ends. CDR1 and CDR2 from the germline V gene are MDHEN and SYDVKM. Here the CDR3 DNA reads TGTGCCAGCAGTTCCGGGACATTCGGGCAGCCCCAGCATTTT. Its protein product is CASSSGTFGQPQHF.

V is TRBV7-2 and J is TRBJ2-7, with 10 bases that match TRBD1. The junction had 15 bases not matched to a gene; V was cut back by 4 bases and J by 3 bases. The CDR3 covers 18 residues. Looked up from germline, CDR1 is SGHTA and CDR2 is FQGNSA. CDR3 sequence (DNA): TGTGCCAGCAGCTCCCATCGGGACAGGGGTATCGGTATCTACGAGCAGTACTTC. It is translated as CASSSHRDRGIGIYEQYF.

This clone was seen more than once but under ten times. The V gene is TRBV28, the J gene TRBJ2-7, with D hard to call. V was pared by 5 bases and J by 12 bases, with 20 bases between. CDR1 is MDHEN and CDR2 is SYDVKM in the germline V gene. This CDR3 contains 13 residues. CDR3 coding DNA: TGTGCCAGCAGTCGTTACCGGGTCCCGAGTAGGTACTTC. It encodes CASSRYRVPSRYF.

The rearrangement links TRBV7-2 to TRBJ2-7; 9 bases fit TRBD1. The length of the CDR3 is 13 residues. V shed 5 bases and J 5 bases; nucleotides not matched to a gene: 4. CDR1 is SGHTA, CDR2 FQGNSA, per germline. The CDR3 DNA follows: TGTGCCAGCAGCATAAGGACAGGGGACGAGCAGTACTTC. This encodes CASSIRTGDEQYF.

On this clone: Other DNA variants within this sample encode the same CDR3. As DNA, the CDR3 is TGTGCCAGCAGCCCGTCCTACGAGCAGTACTTC. Amino acids: CASSPSYEQYF. The chain couples TRBV7-2 to TRBJ2-7; unclear D gene. The V gene lost 5 bases and the J gene lost 1 base, with 3 bases spanning the gap. Germline V CDR1 and CDR2: SGHTA, FQGNSA. The length of the CDR3 is 11 residues. Drawing the rest from reference TRBV7-2 and TRBJ2-7, the complete variable domain is GAGVSQSPSNKVTEKGKDVELRCDPISGHTALYWYRQSLGQGLEFLIYFQGNSAPDKSGLPSDRFSAERTGGSVSTLTIQRTQQEDSAVYLCASSPSYEQYFGPGTRLTVT.

This clone appeared a few times. J is TRBJ2-5 and V is TRBV18; 9 bases align to TRBD1. Germline CDR1 is KGHSH and CDR2 is LQKENI. The trim removed 2 bases at V and 2 bases at J, leaving 9 bases unmatched. The CDR3 is made up of 17 amino acids. The CDR3 loop is CASSPGRQGDEQETQYF. As DNA, the CDR3 is TGTGCCAGCTCACCAGGAAGACAGGGGGATGAGCAAGAGACCCAGTACTTC.

The rearrangement uses TRBV14 and TRBJ2-1; 13 bases fit TRBD2. This CDR3 region has 15 residues. CDR1 SGHDN and CDR2 FVKESK come from the germline V gene. V lost 6 bases to trimming and J lost 6 bases; unmatched junction nucleotides: 5. The CDR3 loop reads CASRVGTSGINEQFF. CDR3 in DNA: TGTGCCAGCAGAGTAGGGACTAGCGGGATCAATGAGCAGTTCTTC. Using reference TRBV14 and TRBJ2-1 for the parts outside the CDR3, the full variable domain is EAGVTQFPSHSVIEKGQTVTLRCDPISGHDNLYWYRRVMGKEIKFLLHFVKESKQDESGMPNNRFLAERTGGTYSTLKVQPAELEDSGVYFCASRVGTSGINEQFFGPGTRLTVL.

The V call is TRBV25-1, the J call TRBJ2-6; no firm D call. Germline values: CDR1 MGHDK, CDR2 SYGVNS. V lost 1 base and J 2 bases, leaving 9 bases between the germline ends. CDR3 size: 16 residues. In DNA form, the CDR3 reads TGTGCCAGCAGTGAATTGGGTTCGGCTGGGGCCAACGTCCTGACTTTC. It specifies CASSELGSAGANVLTF.

This clone was detected a few times. CDR3 nucleotides: TGTGCCTGGAGTAGACAGGGATACACTGAAGCTTTCTTT. Protein sequence: CAWSRQGYTEAFF. The rearrangement joins TRBV30 to TRBJ1-1; 7 nucleotides agree with TRBD1. The CDR3 is made up of 13 amino acids. Germline V gives CDR1 GTSNPN, CDR2 SVGIG (reference sequence). V shed 2 bases, J shed 3 bases, and the junction held 3 bases outside the gene matches.

V usage is TRBV7-2 and J usage is TRBJ2-7, with D perhaps TRBD1 (5 bases). V dropped 4 bases and J dropped 5 bases, with 18 bases sitting between them. The CDR3 contains 15 residues. Germline-derived CDR1 and CDR2 are SGHTA and FQGNSA. In DNA form, the CDR3 reads TGTGCCAGCAGCTCGCAGGCTAGTAGGGGCGACGAGCAGTACTTC. This codes for CASSSQASRGDEQYF. The variable domain in full, with the rest retrieved from reference TRBV7-2 and TRBJ2-7, is GAGVSQSPSNKVTEKGKDVELRCDPISGHTALYWYRQSLGQGLEFLIYFQGNSAPDKSGLPSDRFSAERTGGSVSTLTIQRTQQEDSAVYLCASSSQASRGDEQYFGPGTRLTVT.

The chain employs TRBV7-9 and TRBJ2-7, with 7 bases aligning to TRBD1. The CDR3 sequence is 16 residues long. Germline V gene sequence: CDR1 SEHNR, CDR2 FQNEAQ (reference sequence). V was clipped by 1 base and J by 0 bases; unmatched bases: 6. Here the CDR3 reads CASSLDRTGSSYEQYF. The CDR3, as DNA: TGTGCCAGCAGCTTAGATAGGACAGGCAGCTCCTACGAGCAGTACTTC.

The chain combines TRBV19 with TRBJ1-5; a possible D gene is TRBD1 (6 bases). This CDR3 is built from 14 residues. The V gene's germline CDR1 is LNHDA and CDR2 SQIVND (reference sequence). V was pared by 8 bases and J by 6 bases, with 17 bases between. The CDR3 DNA reads TGTGCCAGTCATTTCACAGGGTCGGGTCAGCCCCAGCATTTT. Translated, it gives CASHFTGSGQPQHF. Supplemented by reference TRBV19 and TRBJ1-5, the full variable domain reads DGGITQSPKYLFRKEGQNVTLSCEQNLNHDAMYWYRQDPGQGLRLIYYSQIVNDFQKGDIAEGYSVSREKKESFPLTVTSAQKNPTAFYLCASHFTGSGQPQHFGDGTRLSIL.

This clone turned up a few times. This chain joins TRBV28 and TRBJ2-3, with a tentative D call TRBD1 (5 bases). The CDR3 is 15 amino acids. CDR1 is MDHEN and CDR2 is SYDVKM in the germline V gene. Trimming took 2 bases from V and 4 from J, leaving 13 bases between them. The CDR3: CASSLRPGIADTQYF. CDR3 in DNA: TGTGCCAGCAGTTTAAGGCCAGGGATCGCAGATACGCAGTATTTT.

This clone was counted a few times. The chain combines TRBV25-1 with TRBJ2-7, with 9 bases matching TRBD1. The J segment lost 2 bases and the V segment lost 5 bases, leaving 4 bases of the junction unmatched. This CDR3 is built from 14 residues. In germline, CDR1 is MGHDK, CDR2 SYGVNS. The CDR3 loop is CASSPRDRAYEQYF. CDR3 nucleotide sequence: TGTGCCAGCAGTCCCCGGGACAGGGCCTACGAGCAGTACTTC.